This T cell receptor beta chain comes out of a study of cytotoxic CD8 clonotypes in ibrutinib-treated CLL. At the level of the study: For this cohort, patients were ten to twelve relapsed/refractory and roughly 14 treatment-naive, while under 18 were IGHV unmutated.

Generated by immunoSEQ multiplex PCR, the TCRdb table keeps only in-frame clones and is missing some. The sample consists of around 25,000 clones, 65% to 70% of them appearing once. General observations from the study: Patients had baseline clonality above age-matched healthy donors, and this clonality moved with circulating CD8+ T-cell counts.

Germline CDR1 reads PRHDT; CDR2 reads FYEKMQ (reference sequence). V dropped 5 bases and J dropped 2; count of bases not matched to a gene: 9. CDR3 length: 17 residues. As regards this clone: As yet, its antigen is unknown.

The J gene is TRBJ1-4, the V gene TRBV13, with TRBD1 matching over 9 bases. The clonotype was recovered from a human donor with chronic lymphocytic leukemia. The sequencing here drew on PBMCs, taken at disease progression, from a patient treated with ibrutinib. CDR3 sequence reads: CASSPYKQGATNEKLFF. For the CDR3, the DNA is TGTGCCAGCAGCCCTTACAAACAGGGGGCGACTAATGAAAAACTGTTTTTT.